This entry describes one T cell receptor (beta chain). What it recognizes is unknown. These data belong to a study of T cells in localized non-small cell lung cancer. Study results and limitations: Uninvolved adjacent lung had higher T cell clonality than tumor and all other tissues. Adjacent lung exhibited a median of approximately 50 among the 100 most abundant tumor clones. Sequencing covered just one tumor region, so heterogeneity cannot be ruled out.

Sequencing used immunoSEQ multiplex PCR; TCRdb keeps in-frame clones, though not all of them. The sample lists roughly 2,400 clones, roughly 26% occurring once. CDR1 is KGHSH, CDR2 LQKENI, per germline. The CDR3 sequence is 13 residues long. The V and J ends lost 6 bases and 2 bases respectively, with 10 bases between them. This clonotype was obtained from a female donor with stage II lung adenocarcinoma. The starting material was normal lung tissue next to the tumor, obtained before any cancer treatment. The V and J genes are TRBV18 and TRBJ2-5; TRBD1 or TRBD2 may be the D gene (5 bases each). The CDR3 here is CASSRGVQETQYF. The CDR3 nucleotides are TGTGCCAGCTCCCGGGGCGTTCAAGAGACCCAGTACTTC.